Shown below are 8 T cell receptor beta chains from a single sample sequenced in a study of T cell repertoires in cytomegalovirus infection. TCRdb ran MiXCR on the reads and lists one entry per CDR3 protein. Here the sample spans 65,000 to 90,000 distinct CDR3 sequences, less than 4.5% being singletons. Sequenced sample: PBMCs. These receptors all stem from a human donor in good health (CMV status not recorded). Some clones in this sample may be carry-over from other donors' samples.

The table lists this clonotype with many counts. J is TRBJ2-5 and V is TRBV7-2, with TRBD1 matching over 7 bases. This CDR3 spans 14 amino acids. Germline CDR1 reads SGHTA; CDR2 reads FQGNSA. J was trimmed by 3 bases and V by 2 bases; bases with no gene match: 3. CDR3 amino acids: CASSLTGQKETQYF. For the CDR3, the DNA is TGTGCCAGCAGCTTAACGGGACAGAAAGAGACCCAGTACTTC.

This clonotype has at least ten counts. The chain carries TRBV19 and TRBJ2-1; a possible D gene is TRBD2 (6 bases). V was pared by 1 base and J by 7 bases, with 14 bases between. The germline gives CDR1 LNHDA, CDR2 SQIVND (reference sequence). This CDR3 has 15 amino acids. The CDR3 region is CASSIVPGTLNEQFF. Written as DNA, the CDR3 is TGTGCCAGTAGTATAGTTCCGGGGACTTTGAATGAGCAGTTCTTC.

This clonotype was counted many times. The gene calls are TRBV7-2 and TRBJ2-7; TRBD1 agrees at 9 bases. This CDR3 is built from 16 residues. Germline V gives CDR1 SGHTA, CDR2 FQGNSA. V lost 4 bases to trimming and J lost 4 bases; unmatched junction nucleotides: 11. The chain's CDR3 is CASSYRSGTGLYEQYF. In nucleotides, the CDR3 is TGTGCCAGCAGCTACCGATCCGGGACAGGGTTGTACGAGCAGTACTTC. The full variable domain, completed using reference TRBV7-2 and TRBJ2-7, is GAGVSQSPSNKVTEKGKDVELRCDPISGHTALYWYRQSLGQGLEFLIYFQGNSAPDKSGLPSDRFSAERTGGSVSTLTIQRTQQEDSAVYLCASSYRSGTGLYEQYFGPGTRLTVT.

This clonotype appeared many times. The chain has TRBV29-1 and TRBJ1-5; 9 bases align to TRBD1. Germline V gene data show CDR1 as SQVTM and CDR2 as ANQGSEA. There are 13 residues in the CDR3. Trimming took 6 bases from V and 3 from J; bases not matched to a gene: 3. CDR3 sequence: CSVGQGLNQPQHF. Here the CDR3 DNA reads TGCAGCGTGGGACAGGGCCTCAATCAGCCCCAGCATTTT.

This clonotype has ten or more counts. This sequence joins TRBV7-6 and TRBJ2-3, with D possibly being TRBD2 (6 bases). This CDR3 has 17 residues. CDR1 is SGHVS, CDR2 FNYEAQ, per germline. V gave up 5 bases and J gave up 8 bases, with 26 bases separating them. CDR3 DNA: TGTGCCAGCAGCCTCGGTCCGCGGGGAGCCGCACTGCGTACGCAGTATTTT. This encodes CASSLGPRGAALRTQYF.

This clonotype was observed at least ten times. The V gene is TRBV6-7, the J gene TRBJ2-3, with 7 bases fitting TRBD1. TRBV6-7 is labeled an ORF, and its function is uncertain. This CDR3 spans 15 amino acids. The V segment lost 4 bases and the J segment 2 bases; nucleotides outside the gene matches: 6. The CDR3 DNA reads TGTGCCAGCAGTTTGTGGGACAGACCCACAGATACGCAGTATTTT. Residues: CASSLWDRPTDTQYF.

Many counts were recorded for this clonotype. The V and J genes are TRBV7-2 and TRBJ1-6, with no clear D. The CDR3 sequence is 13 residues long. V lost 1 base to trimming and J lost 6 bases, with 4 bases between them. Germline V gives CDR1 SGHTA, CDR2 FQGNSA. CDR3 sequence reads: CASSLEPNSPLHF. CDR3 sequence (DNA): TGTGCCAGCAGCTTAGAGCCTAATTCACCCCTCCACTTT.

Many counts were recorded for this clonotype. An end of the junction differs from the germline gene, which may be a read error. The rearrangement links TRBV6-1 to TRBJ2-1; no clear D. Germline V gene lookup returns CDR1 MNHNS and CDR2 SASEGT. This CDR3 is 9 amino acids long. In DNA, the CDR3 is TGTGCCAGCAGAGAAGAGCAGTTCTTC. It codes for CASREEQFF.